These 21 T cell receptor beta chains share one sample of origin, sequenced in a study of T cell changes during pregnancy in multiple sclerosis. Libraries were prepared by immunoSEQ multiplex PCR; TCRdb keeps only in-frame clonotypes and omits some of them. The sample holds some 53,000 clones; approximately 92% are singletons and the top ten take less than 0.3%. The sequenced sample was CD4+ T cells from peripheral blood mononuclear cells, obtained in the third trimester of pregnancy. These receptors were taken from a female donor with multiple sclerosis, enrolled in a pregnancy study.

The rearrangement uses TRBV19 and TRBJ2-3, with no clear D. The V gene lost 7 bases and the J gene lost 6 bases, with 17 bases spanning the gap. Germline V gene lookup returns CDR1 LNHDA and CDR2 SQIVND (reference sequence). The CDR3 length is 14 residues. This chain's CDR3 is CASNEALRKDTQYF. DNA for the CDR3: TGTGCCAGTAATGAGGCTCTGCGGAAGGATACGCAGTATTTT.

This clone was seen only a few times. A read error may produce the germline difference seen at one junction end. The chain is built from TRBV6-6 and TRBJ2-3, with D unclear. Looked up from germline, CDR1 is MNHNY and CDR2 is SVGAGI (reference sequence). The CDR3 is 13 residues long. CDR3 nucleotide sequence: TGTGCCAGCAGTTACTCGGGCACCGATACGCAGTATTTT. Its protein product is CASSYSGTDTQYF.

The CDR3 loop reads CANAPTSGGSYEQYF. The DNA for the CDR3 is TGTGCCAACGCTCCGACTAGCGGGGGGTCCTACGAGCAGTACTTC. The chain carries TRBV2 and TRBJ2-7; 13 positions agree with TRBD2. This CDR3 spans 15 amino acids. V was clipped by 10 bases and J by 1 base; unmatched bases: 7. Germline assignment: CDR1 SNHLY and CDR2 FYNNEI.

The rearrangement links TRBV11-2 to TRBJ1-4; TRBD1 aligns across 7 bases. This CDR3 has 18 amino acids. V lost 1 base to trimming and J lost 2 bases; unmatched junction nucleotides: 10. Germline V CDR1 and CDR2: SGHAT, FQNNGV. Here the CDR3 DNA reads TGTGCCAGCAGCTTAGGCGCAGGGGGTGGGTTTACTAATGAAAAACTGTTTTTT. It codes for CASSLGAGGGFTNEKLFF.

As regards this clone: The same CDR3 can be traced to other DNA sequences in this sample. The V and J genes are TRBV5-4 and TRBJ1-1; 7 bases line up with TRBD1. In germline, CDR1 is SGHNT, CDR2 YYREEE (reference sequence). The V gene end was trimmed by 1 base and the J gene end by 0 bases; junction bases not matched to a gene: 0. CDR3 length: 14 residues. The CDR3 bases are TGTGCCAGCAGCTTGCAGGGGGTGAACACTGAAGCTTTCTTT. As protein: CASSLQGVNTEAFF.

This clone was counted between two and nine times. V gene TRBV30 combines with J gene TRBJ2-2; TRBD1 aligns across 10 bases. Germline CDR1 GTSNPN, CDR2 SVGIG (reference sequence). Trimming took 4 bases from V and 5 from J; bases not matched to a gene: 4. The CDR3 is 14 amino acids. DNA for the CDR3: TGTGCCTGGACGGGACAGGGGCCGACCGGGGAGCTGTTTTTT. Translation gives CAWTGQGPTGELFF.

The rearrangement uses TRBV6-1 and TRBJ2-3, with 7 bases that match TRBD2. Trimming cost V 6 bases and J 0 bases; bases outside gene matches: 6. Per germline, CDR1 MNHNS and CDR2 SASEGT. This CDR3 comprises 15 residues. The CDR3 coding sequence is TGTGCCAGCAGCCTCCTAGCGGCTAGCACAGATACGCAGTATTTT. Encoded protein: CASSLLAASTDTQYF.

The chain combines TRBV7-2 with TRBJ2-7; D may be TRBD1 (8 bases). Germline V gene data show CDR1 as SGHTA and CDR2 as FQGNSA. V lost 2 bases, J lost 3 bases, and 17 bases lay in between. The CDR3 extends over 16 amino acids. The CDR3 sequence is CASSLSVQGGIYEQYF. The CDR3 DNA is TGTGCCAGCAGCTTATCGGTACAGGGGGGGATCTACGAGCAGTACTTC.

The gene calls are TRBV7-2 and TRBJ1-5; the D gene is possibly TRBD1 (5 bases). CDR1 and CDR2 (germline): SGHTA, FQGNSA. The CDR3 spans 15 residues. The V end was cut by 1 base, the J end by 4 bases, with 11 bases between. CDR3 sequence reads: CASSLDGGKNQPQHF. Written as DNA, the CDR3 is TGTGCCAGCAGCTTAGATGGGGGGAAAAATCAGCCCCAGCATTTT.

The chain recombines TRBV7-9 with TRBJ1-3; 8 bases match TRBD1. The germline V gene encodes CDR1 SEHNR and CDR2 FQNEAQ (reference sequence). After removal of 5 bases from V and 0 bases from J, the junction contained 6 bases not matched to a gene. The CDR3 loop spans 16 amino acids. This CDR3 reads CASSLGDRSSGNTIYF. The CDR3 bases are TGTGCCAGCAGCCTAGGGGACAGGTCCTCTGGAAACACCATATATTTT.

This sequence joins TRBV27 and TRBJ1-5; D is perhaps TRBD1 (6 bases). The CDR3 is 15 amino acids. V lost 2 bases to trimming and J lost 2 bases, with 10 bases between them. The V gene's germline CDR1 is MNHEY and CDR2 SMNVEV (reference sequence). The DNA of the CDR3 is TGTGCCAGCAGTTTAGCCAGGGGTGGCAATCAGCCCCAGCATTTT. It encodes CASSLARGGNQPQHF.

The genes are TRBV7-2 and TRBJ1-2; no reliable D call. The CDR3 spans 14 residues. Between the trimmed V and J ends, which lost 5 bases and 10 bases, there was a span of 20 bases. Per germline, CDR1 SGHTA and CDR2 FQGNSA. CDR3 sequence (DNA): TGTGCCAGCAGCCAATCAGCCATGACGGGTTCCTACACCTTC. Translating gives CASSQSAMTGSYTF.

The chain has TRBV6-1 and TRBJ2-3; TRBD2 is a possible D gene (6 bases). CDR1 is MNHNS, CDR2 SASEGT, per germline. V lost 2 bases and J 0 bases, leaving 12 bases between the germline ends. The CDR3 contains 16 residues. The CDR3 reads CASSENGGPSTDTQYF. CDR3 coding DNA: TGTGCCAGCAGTGAAAACGGGGGACCAAGCACAGATACGCAGTATTTT.

DNA of the CDR3: TGTGCCAGCAGTGGACCTTCGGGTCAGAACACTGAAGCTTTCTTT. This translates into CASSGPSGQNTEAFF. The chain carries TRBV2 and TRBJ1-1; D gene uncertain. V lost 4 bases, J lost 1 base, and 13 bases lay in between. This CDR3 comprises 15 residues. CDR1 is SNHLY and CDR2 is FYNNEI in the germline V gene.

In DNA, the CDR3 is TGTGCCAGCAGCACCTCGGGGGGGGCCCAAGATGAGCAGTTCTTC. Translating gives CASSTSGGAQDEQFF. The rearrangement links TRBV7-3 to TRBJ2-1; TRBD2 matches 8 bases. Per the germline V gene, CDR1 is SGHTA and CDR2 is FQGTGA. CDR3 length equals 15 residues. Germline trimming cut 5 bases from V and 8 bases from J; bases unmatched to any gene: 11.

This chain connects TRBV6-5 to TRBJ1-2, with a weak D call TRBD1 (6 bases). V was clipped by 6 bases and J by 2 bases, with 13 bases between them. This CDR3 is built from 14 residues. Germline values: CDR1 MNHEY, CDR2 SVGAGI. CDR3 DNA: TGTGCCAGCAGCAGGACAGACAGAAACTATGGCTACACCTTC. It codes for CASSRTDRNYGYTF.

The chain joins TRBV7-9 to TRBJ2-1, with 10 bases that match TRBD2. The V gene's germline CDR1 is SEHNR and CDR2 FQNEAQ (reference sequence). V lost 2 bases, J lost 1 base, and 5 bases stayed unmatched. The CDR3 spans 17 residues. CDR3 nucleotide sequence: TGTGCCAGCAGCTTATCGCTAGCGGGAGTATCCTACAATGAGCAGTTCTTC. It yields the protein CASSLSLAGVSYNEQFF. Combining the CDR3 with reference TRBV7-9 and TRBJ2-1 gives the whole variable domain DTGVSQNPRHKITKRGQNVTFRCDPISEHNRLYWYRQTLGQGPEFLTYFQNEAQLEKSRLLSDRFSAERPKGSFSTLEIQRTEQGDSAMYLCASSLSLAGVSYNEQFFGPGTRLTVL.

The genes are TRBV5-1 and TRBJ2-7; TRBD2 matches 9 bases. V shed 5 bases, J shed 5 bases, and the junction held 8 bases outside the gene matches. Germline loops: CDR1 SGHRS, CDR2 YFSETQ. The CDR3 is 14 residues long. This chain's CDR3 is CASSYSGRSDEQYF. The CDR3 DNA reads TGCGCCAGCAGTTATAGCGGGAGAAGCGACGAGCAGTACTTC.

The genes are TRBV5-6 and TRBJ2-7, with 7 bases matching TRBD1. Germline V gives CDR1 SGHDT, CDR2 YYEEEE. The CDR3 runs to 13 residues. The V segment lost 4 bases and the J segment 2 bases; nucleotides outside the gene matches: 3. This chain's CDR3 is CASSRDRAYEQYF. As DNA, the CDR3 is TGTGCCAGCAGCCGCGACAGGGCCTACGAGCAGTACTTC.

The CDR3 is CASKEERDYSYEQYF. DNA of the CDR3: TGCGCCAGCAAGGAAGAGCGGGACTACTCCTACGAGCAGTACTTC. V usage is TRBV5-1 and J usage is TRBJ2-7; 7 nucleotides match TRBD2. From germline, CDR1 is SGHRS and CDR2 YFSETQ. J lost 0 bases, V lost 6 bases, and 9 bases had no gene match. This CDR3 contains 15 residues.

The chain employs TRBV30 and TRBJ1-2; D is uncertain. Germline loops: CDR1 GTSNPN, CDR2 SVGIG (reference sequence). This CDR3 region has 14 residues. The V end lost 6 bases, the J end lost 0 bases, and 14 bases lay between the germline ends. This chain's CDR3 is CACLKSGSNYGYTF. CDR3 in DNA: TGTGCCTGCCTCAAGAGCGGATCTAACTATGGCTACACCTTC.